Below, one TCR beta chain is given with its context. The antigen remains undetermined. This entry comes from a study of T cell responses to AZD1222 COVID-19 vaccine. Study results and caveats: Repertoires were obtained only post-peak T cell response.

CDR1 LNHDA and CDR2 SQIVND come from the germline V gene (reference sequence). The CDR3 is 13 amino acids. Trimming cost V 1 base and J 3 bases, with 6 bases left between them. Sequencing used immunoSEQ multiplex PCR; TCRdb keeps in-frame clones, though not all of them. The sample has about 140,000 clones, 85% to 95% seen once; the top ten hold more than 1.1%. The TCR comes from an adult in good health. This material consisted of peripheral blood, taken on day 0 of AZD1222 vaccination. V usage is TRBV19 and J usage is TRBJ1-2, with D maybe TRBD1 (5 bases). The CDR3 reads CASSIGDDYGYTF. DNA for the CDR3: TGTGCCAGTAGTATAGGGGACGACTATGGCTACACCTTC.